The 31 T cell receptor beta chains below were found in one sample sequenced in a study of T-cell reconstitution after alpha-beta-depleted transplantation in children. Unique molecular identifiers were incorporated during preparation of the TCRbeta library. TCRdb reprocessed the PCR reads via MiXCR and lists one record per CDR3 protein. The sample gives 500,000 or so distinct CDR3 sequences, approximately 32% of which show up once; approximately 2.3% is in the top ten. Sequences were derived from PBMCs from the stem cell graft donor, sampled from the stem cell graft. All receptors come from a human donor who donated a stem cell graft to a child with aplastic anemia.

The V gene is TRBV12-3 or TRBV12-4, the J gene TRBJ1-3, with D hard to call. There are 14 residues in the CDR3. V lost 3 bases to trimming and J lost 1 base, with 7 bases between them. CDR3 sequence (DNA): TGTGCCAGCAGTTTCTTCGGATCTGGAAACACCATATATTTT. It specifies CASSFFGSGNTIYF.

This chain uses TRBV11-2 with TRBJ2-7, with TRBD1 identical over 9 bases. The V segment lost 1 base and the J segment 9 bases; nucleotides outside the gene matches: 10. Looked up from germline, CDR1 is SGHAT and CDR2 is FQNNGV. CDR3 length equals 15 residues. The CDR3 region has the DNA TGTGCCAGCAGCTTAGGCACCGGGACAGGGTTAAGGCAGTACGTC. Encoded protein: CASSLGTGTGLRQYV.

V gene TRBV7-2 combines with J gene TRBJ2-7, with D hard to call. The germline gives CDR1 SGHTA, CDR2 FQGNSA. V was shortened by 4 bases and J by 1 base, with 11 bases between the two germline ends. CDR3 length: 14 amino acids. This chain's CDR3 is CASSSASASYEQYV. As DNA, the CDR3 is TGTGCCAGCAGCTCAGCGAGCGCGTCCTACGAGCAGTACGTC.

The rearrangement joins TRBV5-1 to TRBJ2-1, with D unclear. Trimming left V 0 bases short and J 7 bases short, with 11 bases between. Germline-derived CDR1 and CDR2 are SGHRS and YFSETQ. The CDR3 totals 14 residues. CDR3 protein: CASSLGSRTNEQFF. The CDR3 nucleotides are TGCGCCAGCAGCTTGGGATCCCGGACGAATGAGCAGTTCTTC.

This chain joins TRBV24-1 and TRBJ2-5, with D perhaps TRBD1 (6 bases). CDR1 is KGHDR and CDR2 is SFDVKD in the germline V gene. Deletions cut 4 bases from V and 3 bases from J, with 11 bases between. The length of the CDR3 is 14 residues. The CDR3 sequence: CATSDPTGKETQYF. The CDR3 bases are TGTGCCACCAGTGACCCGACAGGAAAAGAGACCCAGTACTTC.

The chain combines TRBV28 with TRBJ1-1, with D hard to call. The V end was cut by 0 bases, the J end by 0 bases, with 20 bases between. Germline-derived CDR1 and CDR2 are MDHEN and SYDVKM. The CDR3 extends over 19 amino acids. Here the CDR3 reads CASSLWVIKLDNMNTEAFF. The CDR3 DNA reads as TGTGCCAGCAGTTTATGGGTTATTAAGCTCGATAACATGAACACTGAAGCTTTCTTT.

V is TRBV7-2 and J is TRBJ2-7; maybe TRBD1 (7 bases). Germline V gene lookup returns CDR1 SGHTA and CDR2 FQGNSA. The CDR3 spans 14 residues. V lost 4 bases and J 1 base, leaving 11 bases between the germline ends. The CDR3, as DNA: TGTGCCAGCAGCTGGCGGGACAGATCCTACGAGCAGTACTTC. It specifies CASSWRDRSYEQYF.

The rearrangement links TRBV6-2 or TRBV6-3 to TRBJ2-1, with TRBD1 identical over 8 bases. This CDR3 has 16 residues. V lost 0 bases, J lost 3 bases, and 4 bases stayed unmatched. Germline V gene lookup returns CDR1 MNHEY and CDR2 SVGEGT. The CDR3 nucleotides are TGTGCCAGCAGTTACTCGACAGGGGACCTCTACAATGAGCAGTTCTTC. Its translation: CASSYSTGDLYNEQFF.

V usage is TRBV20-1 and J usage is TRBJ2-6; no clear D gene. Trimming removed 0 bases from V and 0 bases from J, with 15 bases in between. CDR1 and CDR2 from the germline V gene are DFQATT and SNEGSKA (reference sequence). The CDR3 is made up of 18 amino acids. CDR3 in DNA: TGCAGTGCTAGAGACGAGGCTAGGTCAAGCTCTGGGGCCAACGTCCTGACTTTC. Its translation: CSARDEARSSSGANVLTF.

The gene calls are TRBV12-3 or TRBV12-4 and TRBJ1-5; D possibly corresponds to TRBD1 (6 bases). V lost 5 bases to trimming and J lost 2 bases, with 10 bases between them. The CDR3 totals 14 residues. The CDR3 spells CASSRAGGNQPQHF. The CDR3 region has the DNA TGTGCCAGCAGTAGGGCAGGGGGCAATCAGCCCCAGCATTTT.

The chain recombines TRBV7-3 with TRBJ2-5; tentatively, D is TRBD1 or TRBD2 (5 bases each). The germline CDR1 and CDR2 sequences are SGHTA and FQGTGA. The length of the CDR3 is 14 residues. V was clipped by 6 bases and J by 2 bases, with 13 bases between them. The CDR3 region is CASSLGTRQETQYF. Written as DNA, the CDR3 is TGTGCCAGCAGTCTCGGGACCCGTCAAGAGACCCAGTACTTC.

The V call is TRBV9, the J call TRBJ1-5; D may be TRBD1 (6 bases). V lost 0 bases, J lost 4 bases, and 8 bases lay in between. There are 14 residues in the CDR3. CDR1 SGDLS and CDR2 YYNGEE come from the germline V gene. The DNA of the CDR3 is TGTGCCAGCAGCGTAGGGGACACAAATCAGCCCCAGCATTTT. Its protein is CASSVGDTNQPQHF.

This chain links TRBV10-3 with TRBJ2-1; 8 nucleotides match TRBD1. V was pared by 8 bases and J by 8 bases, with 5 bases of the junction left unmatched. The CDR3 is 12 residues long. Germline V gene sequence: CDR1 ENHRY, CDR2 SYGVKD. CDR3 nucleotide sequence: TGTGCCATCCGAGACAGGGGCTATGAGCAGTTCTTC. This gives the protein CAIRDRGYEQFF.

The CDR3 here is CASSSGGQGGEEQYF. In DNA form, the CDR3 reads TGTGCCAGCAGTTCGGGGGGACAGGGCGGAGAGGAGCAGTACTTC. This chain connects TRBV28 to TRBJ2-7; 9 bases agree with TRBD1. There are 15 residues in the CDR3. Trimming at V came to 4 bases and at J to 7 bases, leaving 11 bases not matched to a gene. Germline V gene lookup returns CDR1 MDHEN and CDR2 SYDVKM.

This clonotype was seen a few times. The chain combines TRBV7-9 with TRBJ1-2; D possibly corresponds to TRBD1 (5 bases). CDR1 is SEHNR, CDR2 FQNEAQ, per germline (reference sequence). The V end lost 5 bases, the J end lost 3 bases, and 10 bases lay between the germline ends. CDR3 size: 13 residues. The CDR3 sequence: CASSRDSHYGYTF. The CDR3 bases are TGTGCCAGCAGCCGAGACAGTCACTATGGCTACACCTTC.

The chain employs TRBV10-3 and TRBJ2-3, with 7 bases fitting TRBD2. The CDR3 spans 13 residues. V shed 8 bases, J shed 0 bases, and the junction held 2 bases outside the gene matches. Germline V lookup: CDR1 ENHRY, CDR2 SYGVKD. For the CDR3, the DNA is TGTGCCATCGAGCGGGACAGCACAGATACGCAGTATTTT. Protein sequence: CAIERDSTDTQYF.

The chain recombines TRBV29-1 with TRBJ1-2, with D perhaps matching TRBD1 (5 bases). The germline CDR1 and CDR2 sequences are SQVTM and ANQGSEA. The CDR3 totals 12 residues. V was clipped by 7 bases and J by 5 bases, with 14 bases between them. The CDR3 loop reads CSALGGTYGYTF. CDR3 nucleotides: TGCAGCGCGCTGGGCGGGACTTATGGCTACACCTTC.

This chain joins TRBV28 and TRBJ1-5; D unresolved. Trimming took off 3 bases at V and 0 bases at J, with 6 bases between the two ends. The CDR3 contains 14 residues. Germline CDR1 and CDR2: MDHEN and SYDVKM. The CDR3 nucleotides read TGTGCCAGCAGTTTTCAGTCTAGCAATCAGCCCCAGCATTTT. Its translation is CASSFQSSNQPQHF.

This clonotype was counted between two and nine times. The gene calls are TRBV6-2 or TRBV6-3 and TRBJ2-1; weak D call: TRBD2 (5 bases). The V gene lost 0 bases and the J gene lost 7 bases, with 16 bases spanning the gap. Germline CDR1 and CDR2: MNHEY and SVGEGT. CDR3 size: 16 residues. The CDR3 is CASSYSLRGGVNEQFF. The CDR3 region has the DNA TGTGCCAGCAGTTACTCGCTGCGTGGAGGTGTAAATGAGCAGTTCTTC.

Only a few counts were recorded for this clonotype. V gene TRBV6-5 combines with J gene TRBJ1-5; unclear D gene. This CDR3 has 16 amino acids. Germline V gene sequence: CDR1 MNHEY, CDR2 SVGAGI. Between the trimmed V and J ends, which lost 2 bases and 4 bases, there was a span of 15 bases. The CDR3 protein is CASSYGRGRGNQPQHF. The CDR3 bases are TGTGCCAGCAGTTACGGCCGCGGCCGTGGGAATCAGCCCCAGCATTTT.

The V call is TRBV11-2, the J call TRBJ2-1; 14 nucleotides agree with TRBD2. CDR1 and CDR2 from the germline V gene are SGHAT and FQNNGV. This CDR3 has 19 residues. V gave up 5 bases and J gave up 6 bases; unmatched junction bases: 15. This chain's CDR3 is CASSPRPGTSGSLFNEQFF. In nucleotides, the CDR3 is TGTGCCAGCAGCCCCAGGCCCGGGACTAGCGGGAGTCTATTCAATGAGCAGTTCTTC.

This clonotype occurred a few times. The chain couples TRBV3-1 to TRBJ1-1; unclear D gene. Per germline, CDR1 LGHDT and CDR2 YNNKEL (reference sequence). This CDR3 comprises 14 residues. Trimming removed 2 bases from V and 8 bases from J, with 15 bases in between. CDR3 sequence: CASSQNAAGPEAFF. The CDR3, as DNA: TGTGCCAGCAGCCAAAACGCTGCGGGCCCCGAAGCTTTCTTT.

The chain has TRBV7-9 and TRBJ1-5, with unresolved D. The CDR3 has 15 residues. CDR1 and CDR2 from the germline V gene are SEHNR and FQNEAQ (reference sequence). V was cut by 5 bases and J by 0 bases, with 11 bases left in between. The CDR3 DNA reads TGTGCCAGCAGCGCTCCCGGGGATAGCAATCAGCCCCAGCATTTT. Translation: CASSAPGDSNQPQHF.

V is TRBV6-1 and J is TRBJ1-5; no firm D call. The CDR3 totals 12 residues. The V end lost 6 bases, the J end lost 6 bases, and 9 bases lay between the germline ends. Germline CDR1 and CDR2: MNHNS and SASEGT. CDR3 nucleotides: TGTGCCAGCAGGACAACGGGTCAGCCCCAGCATTTT. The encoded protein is CASRTTGQPQHF.

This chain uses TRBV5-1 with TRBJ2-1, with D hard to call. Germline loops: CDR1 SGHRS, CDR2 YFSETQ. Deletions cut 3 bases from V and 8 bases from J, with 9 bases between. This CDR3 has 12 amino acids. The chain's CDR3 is CASSWVGDEQFF. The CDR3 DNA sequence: TGCGCCAGCAGCTGGGTAGGCGATGAGCAGTTCTTC.

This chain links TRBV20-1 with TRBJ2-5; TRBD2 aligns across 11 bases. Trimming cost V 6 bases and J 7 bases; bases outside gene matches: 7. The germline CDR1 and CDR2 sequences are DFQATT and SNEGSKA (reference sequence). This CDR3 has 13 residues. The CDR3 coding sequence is TGCAGTGCGCCTACTAGCGGGAGATGGACCCAGTACTTC. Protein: CSAPTSGRWTQYF.

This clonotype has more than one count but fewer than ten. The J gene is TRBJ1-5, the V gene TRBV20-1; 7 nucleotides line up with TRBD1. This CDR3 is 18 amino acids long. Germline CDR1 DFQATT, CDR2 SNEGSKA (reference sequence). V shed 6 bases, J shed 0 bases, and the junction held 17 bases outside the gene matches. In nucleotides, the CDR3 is TGCAGTGCCGGCCCCCGCGCTAACAGGGGATATAGCAATCAGCCCCAGCATTTT. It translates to CSAGPRANRGYSNQPQHF.

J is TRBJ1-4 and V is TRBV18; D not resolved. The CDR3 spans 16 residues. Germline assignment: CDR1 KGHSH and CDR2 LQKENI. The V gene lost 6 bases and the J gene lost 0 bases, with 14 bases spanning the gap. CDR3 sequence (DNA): TGTGCCAGCTCCCTGGACGGACCCGCAACTAATGAAAAACTGTTTTTT. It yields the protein CASSLDGPATNEKLFF.

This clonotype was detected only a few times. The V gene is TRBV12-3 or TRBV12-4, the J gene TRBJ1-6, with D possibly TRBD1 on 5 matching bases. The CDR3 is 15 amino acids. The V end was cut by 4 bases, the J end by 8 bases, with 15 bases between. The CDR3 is CASSSPTGGDSPLHF. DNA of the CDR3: TGTGCCAGCAGTTCCCCCACAGGCGGGGATTCACCCCTCCACTTT.

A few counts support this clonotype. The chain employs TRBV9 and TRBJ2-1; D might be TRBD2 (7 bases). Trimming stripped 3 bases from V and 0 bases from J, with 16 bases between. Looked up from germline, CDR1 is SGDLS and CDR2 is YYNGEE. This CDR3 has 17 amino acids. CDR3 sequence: CASSGGGGPSSYNEQFF. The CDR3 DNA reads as TGTGCCAGCAGCGGGGGGGGCGGGCCGAGCTCCTACAATGAGCAGTTCTTC.

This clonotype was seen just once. CDR3 region: CSASPLVAVIYNEQFF. The CDR3 nucleotides read TGCAGTGCCTCACCGTTGGTAGCGGTTATCTACAATGAGCAGTTCTTC. The rearrangement links TRBV20-1 to TRBJ2-1; maybe TRBD2 (6 bases). V lost 6 bases to trimming and J lost 3 bases, with 21 bases between them. The germline gives CDR1 DFQATT, CDR2 SNEGSKA (reference sequence). CDR3 size: 16 residues.